This T cell receptor beta chain is drawn from a study of Ad26.COV2.S vaccination and SARS-CoV-2 variants. Study as a whole: In the study, Ad26.COV2.S was injected intramuscularly once, or twice 56 days apart.

Described treatment: around 19 received Ad26.COV2.S at low or high dose, single or two shots; about 5 received placebo; per-sample allocation not given. Sampling was performed 63 days after the first vaccine or placebo injection. The V gene's germline CDR1 is MNHNS and CDR2 SASEGT. The V gene end was trimmed by 2 bases and the J gene end by 4 bases; junction bases not matched to a gene: 12. This CDR3 contains 17 residues. TCRdb's table, derived via immunoSEQ multiplex PCR, lists solely in-frame clones and lacks some. This table has around 450,000 clones, over 75% appearing once. The TCR sequence derives from a person between 18 and 60 years old who received the Ad26.COV2.S COVID-19 vaccine or a placebo. The chain employs TRBV6-1 and TRBJ1-2; 8 nucleotides agree with TRBD1. Material: peripheral blood, obtained in a trial of Ad26.COV2.S vaccine versus placebo. CDR3: CASSEYIGRQGFYGYTF. As DNA, the CDR3 is TGTGCCAGCAGTGAATACATCGGTCGACAGGGGTTCTATGGCTACACCTTC.